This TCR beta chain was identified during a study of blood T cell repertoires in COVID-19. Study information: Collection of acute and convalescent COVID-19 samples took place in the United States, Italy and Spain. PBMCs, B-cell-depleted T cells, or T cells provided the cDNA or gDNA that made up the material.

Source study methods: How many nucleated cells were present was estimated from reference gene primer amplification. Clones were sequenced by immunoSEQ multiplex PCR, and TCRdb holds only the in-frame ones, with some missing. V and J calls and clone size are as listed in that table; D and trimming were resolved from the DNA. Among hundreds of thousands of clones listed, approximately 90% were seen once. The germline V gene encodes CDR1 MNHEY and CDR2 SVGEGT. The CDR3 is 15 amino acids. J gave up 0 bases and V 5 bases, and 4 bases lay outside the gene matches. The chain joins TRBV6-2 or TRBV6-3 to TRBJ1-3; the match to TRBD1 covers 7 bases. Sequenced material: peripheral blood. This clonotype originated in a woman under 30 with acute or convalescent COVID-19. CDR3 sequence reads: CASSTRDSSGNTIYF. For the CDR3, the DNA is TGTGCCAGCAGTACCCGGGACAGCTCTGGAAACACCATATATTTT.